The 29 T cell receptor beta chains in this list originate from one sample, sequenced in a study of long-term antiretroviral therapy in people with HIV. Researchers report immunoSEQ v3.0 was run at survey level. Some clones are missing from TCRdb's copy, which holds only in-frame ones; the method was immunoSEQ multiplex PCR. The sample yields some 28,000 clones, about 80% seen once. This specimen was unsorted PBMCs, taken 0.3 years after starting antiretroviral therapy. The receptors originated from a man aged 35 to 55 with HIV.

This clone was detected once. The chain carries TRBV11-3 and TRBJ2-1; D not certain. With 4 bases removed from V and 5 bases from J, the gap between germline ends came to 6 bases. The CDR3 runs to 12 residues. Germline V gives CDR1 SGHNT, CDR2 YENEEA. CDR3 nucleotide sequence: TGTGCCAGCAGCTCGGACCACAATGAGCAGTTCTTC. This encodes CASSSDHNEQFF.

The chain carries TRBV5-1 and TRBJ1-1, with D uncertain. Germline V gene data show CDR1 as SGHRS and CDR2 as YFSETQ. This CDR3 spans 15 amino acids. V was pared by 5 bases and J by 5 bases, with 19 bases between. The CDR3 nucleotides read TGCGCCAGCAGTGTTGTAAGGGCCATAACGACTGAAGCTTTCTTT. It translates to CASSVVRAITTEAFF.

The chain couples TRBV6-6 to TRBJ2-7, with 8 bases identical to TRBD1. This CDR3 spans 14 amino acids. From germline, CDR1 is MNHNY and CDR2 SVGAGI (reference sequence). V lost 6 bases, J lost 5 bases, and 9 bases stayed unmatched. The CDR3 loop reads CASRNHYRGNEQYF. CDR3 DNA sequence: TGTGCCAGCAGAAATCATTACAGGGGGAACGAGCAGTACTTC.

This chain joins TRBV5-1 and TRBJ2-1, with D perhaps TRBD2 (6 bases). Germline-derived CDR1 and CDR2 are SGHRS and YFSETQ. The CDR3 has 16 amino acids. V dropped 0 bases and J dropped 7 bases, with 17 bases sitting between them. The CDR3 nucleotides are TGCGCCAGCAGCTTGGGTGGGAGGTCTCTTTTGAATGAGCAGTTCTTC. This translates into CASSLGGRSLLNEQFF.

The V and J genes are TRBV4-1 and TRBJ1-4; no definite D call. This CDR3 has 10 residues. Trimming removed 5 bases from V and 8 bases from J, with 3 bases in between. Germline V lookup: CDR1 MGHRA, CDR2 YSYEKL. The DNA of the CDR3 is TGCGCCAGCAGCGGAGAAAAACTGTTTTTT. Protein: CASSGEKLFF.

The genes are TRBV10-3 and TRBJ1-4; no definite D call. The length of the CDR3 is 13 residues. The germline V gene has CDR1 ENHRY and CDR2 SYGVKD. Trimming left V 3 bases short and J 3 bases short, with 5 bases between. The CDR3 nucleotides are TGTGCCATCAGTGACGGGGCTAATGAAAAACTGTTTTTT. It yields the protein CAISDGANEKLFF.

The chain uses TRBV6-1 and TRBJ1-5; D may be TRBD1 (5 bases). V dropped 5 bases and J dropped 5 bases, with 10 bases sitting between them. The CDR3 extends over 13 amino acids. Germline V gene sequence: CDR1 MNHNS, CDR2 SASEGT. The CDR3 reads CASSPGLHQPQHF. CDR3 bases: TGTGCCAGCAGTCCAGGGCTTCATCAGCCCCAGCATTTT.

This sequence joins TRBV18 and TRBJ2-3; D call uncertain. The CDR3 runs to 16 residues. V was shortened by 2 bases and J by 2 bases, with 14 bases between the two germline ends. Germline V CDR1 and CDR2: KGHSH, LQKENI. CDR3 sequence: CASSPSHRRSTDTQYF. The CDR3, as DNA: TGTGCCAGCTCACCATCCCACAGACGATCCACAGATACGCAGTATTTT.

This clone was recorded a few times. The chain recombines TRBV28 with TRBJ1-4; TRBD1 might be the D (6 bases). This CDR3 is 11 amino acids long. With 8 bases removed from V and 13 bases from J, the gap between germline ends came to 14 bases. Germline CDR1 MDHEN, CDR2 SYDVKM. The CDR3 spells CASGLADRLFF. CDR3 bases: TGTGCCAGCGGACTTGCGGACAGACTGTTTTTT. Drawing the rest from reference TRBV28 and TRBJ1-4, the complete variable domain is DVKVTQSSRYLVKRTGEKVFLECVQDMDHENMFWYRQDPGLGLRLIYFSYDVKMKEKGDIPEGYSVSREKKERFSLILESASTNQTSMYLCASGLADRLFFGSGTQLSVL.

This chain joins TRBV6-1 and TRBJ1-1, with TRBD1 as a possible D gene (5 bases). Germline assignment: CDR1 MNHNS and CDR2 SASEGT. This CDR3 is built from 14 residues. V lost 3 bases to trimming and J lost 4 bases, with 12 bases between them. The DNA for the CDR3 is TGTGCCAGCAGTGACAGGGCGGAGTTCACTGAAGCTTTCTTT. Its protein is CASSDRAEFTEAFF.

This sequence joins TRBV6-1 and TRBJ2-2; D is unclear. The CDR3 is 15 residues long. Trimming pared 8 bases from V and 0 bases from J, leaving 13 bases between. Germline-derived CDR1 and CDR2 are MNHNS and SASEGT. CDR3 sequence: CASYPLGANTGELFF. For the CDR3, the DNA is TGTGCCAGCTACCCGCTAGGTGCGAACACCGGGGAGCTGTTTTTT.

This clone occurred a few times. The rearrangement joins TRBV10-3 to TRBJ1-6; D not certain. V lost 3 bases, J lost 7 bases, and 13 bases lay in between. CDR3 length: 15 residues. The germline CDR1 and CDR2 sequences are ENHRY and SYGVKD. The CDR3 nucleotides read TGTGCCATCAGTGAAGGAACGCAGACCAATTCACCCCTCCACTTT. Translating gives CAISEGTQTNSPLHF.

The chain links TRBV28 to TRBJ1-6, with D uncertain. Trimming left V 4 bases short and J 8 bases short, with 15 bases between. This CDR3 has 15 amino acids. CDR1 is MDHEN, CDR2 SYDVKM, per germline. CDR3 region: CASSSPDTLDSPLHF. The CDR3 coding sequence is TGTGCCAGCAGTTCCCCCGACACCTTAGATTCACCCCTCCACTTT.

This clone was detected a few times. The rearrangement joins TRBV6-5 to TRBJ2-1; 9 bases fit TRBD2. This CDR3 region has 15 residues. V lost 5 bases and J lost 3; bases outside the gene matches: 5. The germline gives CDR1 MNHEY, CDR2 SVGAGI. The CDR3 loop reads CASSPTSGLYNEQFF. The CDR3 DNA is TGTGCCAGCAGTCCGACTAGCGGCCTCTACAATGAGCAGTTCTTC.

The chain employs TRBV11-3 and TRBJ2-2; D could derive from TRBD1 or TRBD2 (5 bases each). Per germline, CDR1 SGHNT and CDR2 YENEEA. This CDR3 is 17 amino acids long. V gave up 5 bases and J gave up 4 bases, with 20 bases separating them. The DNA for the CDR3 is TGTGCCAGCAGCCCCCGGGGCGGGTCAGCCGCCACCGGGGAGCTGTTTTTT. The encoded protein is CASSPRGGSAATGELFF.

The chain uses TRBV27 and TRBJ1-5, with 8 bases identical to TRBD1. V shed 7 bases, J shed 4 bases, and the junction held 6 bases outside the gene matches. This CDR3 contains 14 residues. Germline V gene data show CDR1 as MNHEY and CDR2 as SMNVEV (reference sequence). CDR3 amino acids: CASMTGVGNQPQHF. CDR3 in DNA: TGTGCCAGCATGACAGGGGTTGGGAATCAGCCCCAGCATTTT.

This rearrangement joins TRBV6-6 to TRBJ1-4; TRBD1 is a possible D gene (6 bases). The CDR3 contains 15 residues. CDR1 is MNHNY and CDR2 is SVGAGI in the germline V gene (reference sequence). Deletions cut 0 bases from V and 7 bases from J, with 12 bases between. The CDR3 sequence: CASSYSLRGGEKLFF. The CDR3 coding sequence is TGTGCCAGCAGTTACTCTCTAAGGGGGGGTGAAAAACTGTTTTTT.

This clone showed up just a few times. The sample carries other DNA sequences with the same CDR3. This chain uses TRBV29-1 with TRBJ1-1; D possibly corresponds to TRBD1 (5 bases). The CDR3 spans 15 residues. V was pared by 6 bases and J by 0 bases, with 17 bases between. The germline gives CDR1 SQVTM, CDR2 ANQGSEA. DNA of the CDR3: TGCAGCGTCGCCCCAGGGTGGGGGATGAACACTGAAGCTTTCTTT. This gives the protein CSVAPGWGMNTEAFF.

The gene calls are TRBV10-1 and TRBJ2-5; D is perhaps TRBD1 (6 bases). V was shortened by 0 bases and J by 4 bases, with 6 bases between the two germline ends. The CDR3 is made up of 13 amino acids. Germline V lookup: CDR1 WNHNN, CDR2 SYGVQD (reference sequence). In nucleotides, the CDR3 is TGCGCCAGCAGTGAGTCAGGGGGAGAGACCCAGTACTTC. As protein: CASSESGGETQYF.

The gene calls are TRBV5-1 and TRBJ1-1; possible D gene TRBD1, 6 bases. The length of the CDR3 is 14 residues. With 3 bases removed from V and 4 bases from J, the gap between germline ends came to 13 bases. Looked up from germline, CDR1 is SGHRS and CDR2 is YFSETQ. Here the CDR3 reads CASSSLQGSTEAFF. In DNA, the CDR3 is TGCGCCAGCAGCTCACTACAGGGATCCACTGAAGCTTTCTTT.

The chain couples TRBV27 to TRBJ2-7; perhaps TRBD2 as D (6 bases). V was pared by 2 bases and J by 2 bases, with 7 bases between. CDR1 MNHEY and CDR2 SMNVEV come from the germline V gene (reference sequence). The CDR3 is 13 amino acids. CDR3 nucleotides: TGTGCCAGCAGTTTAAAGCGGGCCTACGAGCAGTACTTC. Its translation is CASSLKRAYEQYF.

J is TRBJ2-7 and V is TRBV11-2, with 10 bases identical to TRBD2. The CDR3 runs 17 residues. V shed 4 bases, J shed 2 bases, and the junction held 11 bases outside the gene matches. In germline, CDR1 is SGHAT, CDR2 FQNNGV. The chain's CDR3 is CASSSASGSNSPYEQYF. The DNA of the CDR3 is TGTGCCAGCAGCTCGGCTAGCGGGAGCAACTCGCCCTACGAGCAGTACTTC.

The genes are TRBV7-8 and TRBJ2-5; D is uncertain. V was clipped by 5 bases and J by 3 bases, with 10 bases between them. Germline assignment: CDR1 SGHVS and CDR2 FQNEAQ. This CDR3 has 13 residues. The CDR3: CASSLYMKETQYF. In DNA form, the CDR3 reads TGTGCCAGCAGCCTATACATGAAAGAGACCCAGTACTTC.

V and J are TRBV6-6 and TRBJ2-7, with D maybe TRBD2 (7 bases). The CDR3 has 13 amino acids. V dropped 5 bases and J dropped 3 bases, with 11 bases sitting between them. Germline V gives CDR1 MNHNY, CDR2 SVGAGI (reference sequence). The CDR3 sequence is CASSPGGGYEQYF. The CDR3 nucleotides are TGTGCCAGCAGTCCGGGGGGCGGCTACGAGCAGTACTTC.

The gene calls are TRBV11-2 and TRBJ2-7; 7 bases agree with TRBD1. V shed 5 bases and J 0 bases; nucleotides not matched to a gene: 16. Germline loops: CDR1 SGHAT, CDR2 FQNNGV. The CDR3 extends over 18 amino acids. CDR3 nucleotides: TGTGCCAGCAGCCCGCTTAGGTATTTGGCAGGGGGCTCCTACGAGCAGTACTTC. Its translation is CASSPLRYLAGGSYEQYF. Full variable domain (missing parts from reference TRBV11-2 and TRBJ2-7): EAGVAQSPRYKIIEKRQSVAFWCNPISGHATLYWYQQILGQGPKLLIQFQNNGVVDDSQLPKDRFSAERLKGVDSTLKIQPAKLEDSAVYLCASSPLRYLAGGSYEQYFGPGTRLTVT.

CDR3: CASSLILAPHEQYF. The CDR3 DNA reads as TGTGCCAGCAGCCTTATCCTGGCCCCCCACGAGCAGTACTTC. The gene calls are TRBV5-5 and TRBJ2-7; no firm D call. CDR3 length: 14 amino acids. With 4 bases removed from V and 5 bases from J, the gap between germline ends came to 16 bases. Germline-derived CDR1 and CDR2 are SGHKS and YYEKEE (reference sequence).

V gene TRBV7-3 combines with J gene TRBJ2-2; 7 bases match TRBD1. The germline V gene has CDR1 SGHTA and CDR2 FQGTGA. V lost 5 bases and J lost 4; bases outside the gene matches: 7. This CDR3 comprises 15 residues. CDR3 sequence: CASSPGTVGTGELFF. Written as DNA, the CDR3 is TGTGCCAGCAGCCCCGGGACAGTAGGCACCGGGGAGCTGTTTTTT.

The chain recombines TRBV7-2 with TRBJ2-3; D is possibly TRBD2 (5 bases). V lost 5 bases and J lost 2, with 11 bases in between. The CDR3 sequence is 14 residues long. Germline lookup yields CDR1 SGHTA and CDR2 FQGNSA. CDR3 protein: CASSPAGHTDTQYF. The CDR3 DNA reads TGTGCCAGCAGCCCCGCGGGCCACACAGATACGCAGTATTTT. Combining the CDR3 with reference TRBV7-2 and TRBJ2-3 gives the whole variable domain GAGVSQSPSNKVTEKGKDVELRCDPISGHTALYWYRQSLGQGLEFLIYFQGNSAPDKSGLPSDRFSAERTGGSVSTLTIQRTQQEDSAVYLCASSPAGHTDTQYFGPGTRLTVL.

This chain joins TRBV15 and TRBJ2-3; TRBD2 aligns across 15 bases. This CDR3 has 21 residues. Trimming at V came to 0 bases and at J to 0 bases, leaving 10 bases not matched to a gene. CDR1 and CDR2 (germline): LNHNV, YYDKDF (reference sequence). The DNA for the CDR3 is TGTGCCACCAGCAGAGAGGTGGGACTAGCGGGGGGCCCATTTAGCACAGATACGCAGTATTTT. This codes for CATSREVGLAGGPFSTDTQYF. Looking up the rest from reference TRBV15 and TRBJ2-3 gives the full variable domain: DAMVIQNPRYQVTQFGKPVTLSCSQTLNHNVMYWYQQKSSQAPKLLFHYYDKDFNNEADTPDNFQSRRPNTSFCFLDIRSPGLGDTAMYLCATSREVGLAGGPFSTDTQYFGPGTRLTVL.